This TCR beta chain stems from a study of CD8 T cells in ankylosing spondylitis. Via MiXCR, TCRdb re-called the 5' RACE reads, giving one row per CDR3 protein. This sample has 220,000 or so distinct CDR3 sequences, with about 11% found just once. Per the germline V gene, CDR1 is SNHLY and CDR2 is FYNNEI. With 3 bases removed from V and 4 bases from J, the gap between germline ends came to 8 bases. The CDR3 covers 13 residues. The sequenced sample was blood, either unsorted or a sorted T cell fraction (not recorded which). The TCR was taken from a male donor with ankylosing spondylitis or in good health (not recorded which). The chain has TRBV2 and TRBJ2-3; a weak D match, TRBD2 (5 bases). The CDR3 is CASSERGPDTQYF. The CDR3 nucleotides are TGTGCCAGCAGTGAGAGAGGGCCAGATACGCAGTATTTT.